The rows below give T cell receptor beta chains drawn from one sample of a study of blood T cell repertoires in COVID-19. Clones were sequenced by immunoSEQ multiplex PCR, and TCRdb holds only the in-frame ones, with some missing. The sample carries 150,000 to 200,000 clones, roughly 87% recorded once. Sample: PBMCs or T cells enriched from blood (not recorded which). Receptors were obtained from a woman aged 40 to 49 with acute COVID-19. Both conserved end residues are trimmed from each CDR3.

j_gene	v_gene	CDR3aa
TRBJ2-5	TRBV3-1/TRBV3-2	ASSRRKGAGEETQY
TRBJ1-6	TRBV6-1	ASSELGGENSPLH
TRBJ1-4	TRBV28	ASSWTGLAEKLF
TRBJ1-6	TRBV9	ASSLEDRLPLH
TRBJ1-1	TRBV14	ASSQDFVGDTEAF
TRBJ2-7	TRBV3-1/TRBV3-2	ASSPRGRHLGNEQY
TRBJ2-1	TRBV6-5	ASSSTGTGNNEQF
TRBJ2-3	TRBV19	ASSIGQGVTDTQY
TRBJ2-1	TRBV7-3	ASSIAGGANNEQF
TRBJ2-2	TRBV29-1	SVSRGRDTGELF
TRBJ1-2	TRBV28	ASKPTGGGYGYT
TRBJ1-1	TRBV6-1	ASSEYGEAF
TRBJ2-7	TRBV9	ASSVAASGRDEQY
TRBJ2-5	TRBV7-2	ASSLVQGETQY
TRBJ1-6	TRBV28	ASSKTASSYNSPLH
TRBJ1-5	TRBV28	ASSLPGNQPQH
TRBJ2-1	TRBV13	ASSLGLGGSYNEQF
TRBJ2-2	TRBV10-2	ASSTWSGNTGELF
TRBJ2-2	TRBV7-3	ASSLWSSGTGELF
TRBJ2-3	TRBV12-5	ASGPSGLAGATDTQY
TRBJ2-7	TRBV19	ASSMTSEHYEQY
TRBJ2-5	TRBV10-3	AISESRSGEATQY
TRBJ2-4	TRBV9	ASSVDGQMNIQY
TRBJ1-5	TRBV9	ASSVGQGTPQH
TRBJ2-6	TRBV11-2	ASSKAPRALNSGANVLT
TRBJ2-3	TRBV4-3	ASSQLFGGSPDTQY
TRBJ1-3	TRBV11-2	ASSRKGGPLSGNTIY
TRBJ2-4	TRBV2	ASSWQGGGNIQY
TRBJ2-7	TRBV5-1	ASTVTGVDGNEQY
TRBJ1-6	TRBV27	ASSSSSLYYNSPLH
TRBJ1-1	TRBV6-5	ASSTLQGRTEAF
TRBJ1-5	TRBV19	ASDSLGGRSNQPQH
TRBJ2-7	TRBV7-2	ASSYSGFSYEQY
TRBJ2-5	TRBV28	ASNSHDRGRGETQY
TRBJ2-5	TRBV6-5	ASNIFGEETQY
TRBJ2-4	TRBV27	ASRPTSAKNIQY
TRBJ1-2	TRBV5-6	ASSFGSSGGFGYT
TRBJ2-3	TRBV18	ASSPVGISTDTQY
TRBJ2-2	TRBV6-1	ASSDGDTGELF
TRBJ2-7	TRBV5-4	ASSLGFAGSAYEQY
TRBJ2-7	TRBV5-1	ASSFGTSGRESYEQY
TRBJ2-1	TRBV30	AWSVHGNEQF
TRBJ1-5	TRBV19	ASSQTTAGQPQH
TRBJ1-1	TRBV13	ASSLLPGYTEAF
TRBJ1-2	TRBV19	ASTPWGVSEGSGNGYT
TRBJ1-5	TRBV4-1	ASSPIQGSNQPQH
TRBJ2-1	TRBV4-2	ASSPRTSGTVRNEQF
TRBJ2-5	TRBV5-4	ASSLVQGFQETQY
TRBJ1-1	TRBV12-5	ASGLWGGEAF
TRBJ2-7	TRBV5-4	ASSEGPVYEQY
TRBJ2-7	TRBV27	ASSLGAGTYEQY
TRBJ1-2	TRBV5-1	ASSFGTGDGYT
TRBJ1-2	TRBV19	ASSITDRTYGYT
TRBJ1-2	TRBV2	ASSITGRDYGYT